This T cell receptor beta chain was documented in a study of shared clonotypes between healthy human individuals. Measured with immunoSEQ multiplex PCR; TCRdb has only the in-frame clones, and not every one. The data contain roughly 2,500,000 clones, 80% to 95% of them singletons. The TCR comes from a man aged 18 to 30 in good health. Some clones in this sample may be carry-over from other donors' samples. Material for sequencing was naive CD4+ T cells from PBMCs. This sample's subset: CD45RA+ positively selected.

CDR3 in amino acids: CASSVTSGSEQYF. As DNA, the CDR3 is TGTGCCAGCAGCGTAACTAGCGGGAGCGAGCAGTACTTC. The J gene is TRBJ2-7, the V gene TRBV9, with 11 bases lining up with TRBD2. The CDR3 is 13 residues long. V trimming: 1 base; J trimming: 6 bases; junction bases outside the gene matches: 0. Germline V gene data show CDR1 as SGDLS and CDR2 as YYNGEE.